In this sample, the clone carrying this T cell receptor (beta chain) turned up many times. Its antigen is still unknown. The record originates from a study of metastatic and nonmetastatic thyroid tumors. Study as a whole: It was across blood and tumor or nodule tissue from malignant and benign thyroid patients that repertoires were compared.

The study's findings and limits: Benign nodules reportedly had significantly lower TCR beta diversity than malignant thyroid tumors in blood and tumor.

In the source study's methods: Using the CDR3 differences seen across clinicopathological groups, the authors built a distant-metastasis classifier for papillary thyroid cancer, which was meant to discriminate distant-metastatic patients. Using MiXCR, TCRdb re-called clones from the PCR reads. The V and J calls reflect TCRdb's pipeline rather than the authors' work. Found here are 35,000 to 50,000 clones, roughly a sixth of them singletons; the top ten hold around a tenth. The CDR3 has 13 amino acids. V was trimmed by 4 bases and J by 8 bases, leaving 9 bases between them. Germline assignment: CDR1 MGHRA and CDR2 YSYEKL. Every patient was untreated before thyroid surgery.

The sample comprised tumor tissue. The origin of this receptor is a female donor with papillary thyroid cancer or a benign thyroid nodule (not recorded which). Some clones in this sample may be carry-over from other donors' samples. The rearrangement joins TRBV4-1 to TRBJ1-6, with D possibly matching TRBD1 (6 bases). The CDR3 DNA reads as TGCGCCAGCAGCCTAAACAGGGATTCACCCCTCCACTTT. Translated: CASSLNRDSPLHF.